This TCR beta chain was recorded in a study of technical replicates of blood from a few donors. Germline V lookup: CDR1 SGHRS, CDR2 YFSETQ. This CDR3 has 17 amino acids. The V gene end was trimmed by 4 bases and the J gene end by 2 bases; junction bases not matched to a gene: 10. TCRdb's copy holds only in-frame clones and misses some; the assay was immunoSEQ multiplex PCR. The data contain 80,000 or so clones, 96% of them singletons. The clonotype comes from a human donor in good health. This chain links TRBV5-1 with TRBJ2-1; 9 bases agree with TRBD1. Sequencing was done on a sample of T cells isolated from PBMCs. The chain's CDR3 is CASSPGGQGPTYNEQFF. CDR3 DNA: TGCGCCAGCAGCCCGGGGGGACAGGGTCCTACCTACAATGAGCAGTTCTTC. The full variable domain, with the rest looked up from reference TRBV5-1 and TRBJ2-1, is KAGVTQTPRYLIKTRGQQVTLSCSPISGHRSVSWYQQTPGQGLQFLFEYFSETQRNKGNFPGRFSGRQFSNSRSEMNVSTLELGDSALYLCASSPGGQGPTYNEQFFGPGTRLTVL.